A selection of T cell receptor beta chains follows, all from one sample in a study of blood T cell repertoires in COVID-19. The table came from immunoSEQ multiplex PCR; TCRdb's copy has only in-frame clones and leaves some out. This sample has more than 200,000 clones, with 80% to 85% found just once. The sequencing input was peripheral blood. The origin of the receptors is a man aged 45-65 years with active or convalescent COVID-19. Both conserved end residues are trimmed from each CDR3. The D gene is left open where the match is weak.

J gene,D gene,CDR3 length,V gene,CDR3 protein
TRBJ1-5,NA,12,TRBV28,ASSFGLSSQPQH
TRBJ1-5,NA,17,TRBV24-1,ATSDLARAALGGNQPQH
TRBJ2-3,NA,14,TRBV5-1,ASSPSRGKPTDTQY
TRBJ1-6,TRBD1,12,TRBV25-1,ASSQTGRNSPLH
TRBJ1-2,TRBD1,11,TRBV7-3,ASSLVTGVGYT
TRBJ1-1,NA,11,TRBV7-3,ASSLTRDTEAF
TRBJ1-3,NA,10,TRBV19,ASTLSGNTIY
TRBJ2-5,TRBD1,10,TRBV19,ASRDSGRAQY
TRBJ1-2,TRBD1,11,TRBV7-2,ASSTGQGYGYT
TRBJ2-6,NA,13,TRBV9,ASSTLISGANVLT
NA,TRBD1,18,TRBV6-1,ASSDKNTPNAGQGYNEQF
TRBJ1-1,TRBD1,12,TRBV18,ASSPGTGGTEAF
TRBJ1-2,NA,10,TRBV7-2,ASSLFQYGYT
TRBJ1-5,NA,18,TRBV7-3,ASSPSQGARAGYSNQPRH
TRBJ1-5,NA,16,TRBV6-6,ASSLTGPPSQGNQPQH
TRBJ1-2,TRBD1,12,TRBV27,ASSLDRVLGGYT
TRBJ2-1,TRBD2,13,TRBV5-5,ASSLSSGGFNEQF
TRBJ1-1,NA,13,TRBV19,ASSIDPGRGTEAF
TRBJ1-4,TRBD1,13,TRBV7-9,ASSFWGQSDEKLF
TRBJ2-5,NA,14,TRBV28,ASSVTGPNREETQY
TRBJ1-5,NA,13,TRBV7-8,ASSLDLSYNQPQH
TRBJ1-1,TRBD1,14,TRBV5-1,ASSLRGTGMNTEAF